These 27 T cell receptor beta chains share one sample of origin, sequenced in a study of blood T cell repertoires in COVID-19 (dated by TCRdb to 2020 to 2021). Library preparation was by the immunoSEQ multiplex PCR assay. TCRdb obtained this table from immuneACCESS and retained in-frame rearrangements with V and J assigned. These tables miss some clones; where compared with another copy, unresolved V genes account for less than half of the shortfall, and the remainder is unexplained. The sample contains under 350,000 clones, 80% to 90% of them found a single time. The leading ten clones occupy more than 8% of the sample. Sequences were obtained from peripheral blood. The receptors stem from a woman between 45 and 60 years old who had recovered from COVID-19.

This clone was observed a handful of times. The chain recombines TRBV2 with TRBJ2-5; D might be TRBD1 (6 bases). Germline V gene data show CDR1 as SNHLY and CDR2 as FYNNEI. The CDR3 is 14 amino acids. V lost 7 bases to trimming and J lost 4 bases, with 16 bases between them. Written as DNA, the CDR3 is TGTGCCAGCAAACTGGGGGCATCGGGAGAGACCCAGTACTTC. This codes for CASKLGASGETQYF.

The chain links TRBV11-2 to TRBJ1-3; D is unclear. V was clipped by 1 base and J by 8 bases, with 12 bases between them. The CDR3 runs to 14 residues. The germline V gene encodes CDR1 SGHAT and CDR2 FQNNGV. CDR3 in DNA: TGTGCCAGCAGCTTAGCCAGGACTTCGGACACCATATATTTT. Amino acid sequence: CASSLARTSDTIYF.

V is TRBV19 and J is TRBJ2-1; perhaps TRBD1 as D (6 bases). The CDR3 sequence is 15 residues long. V lost 0 bases to trimming and J lost 3 bases, with 9 bases between them. CDR1 and CDR2 from the germline V gene are LNHDA and SQIVND (reference sequence). The CDR3 sequence is CASSIDGQYYNEQFF. The CDR3 nucleotides read TGTGCCAGTAGTATAGACGGACAGTACTACAATGAGCAGTTCTTC.

The V and J genes are TRBV11-2 and TRBJ2-1, with TRBD2 as a possible D gene (7 bases). V was pared by 4 bases and J by 7 bases, with 17 bases between. The CDR3 covers 15 residues. Germline-derived CDR1 and CDR2 are SGHAT and FQNNGV. CDR3 DNA: TGTGCCAGCAGCTACTTACGGGGGGCATGGAATGAGCAGTTCTTC. It encodes CASSYLRGAWNEQFF.

J is TRBJ2-5 and V is TRBV18; possibly TRBD2 for D (6 bases). With 0 bases removed from V and 5 bases from J, the gap between germline ends came to 16 bases. The CDR3 is 16 residues long. Germline loops: CDR1 KGHSH, CDR2 LQKENI. CDR3 sequence reads: CASSPPTGRFGETQYF. For the CDR3, the DNA is TGTGCCAGCTCACCACCTACTGGGAGGTTCGGGGAGACCCAGTACTTC. Full variable domain (outside the CDR3, taken from reference TRBV18 and TRBJ2-5): NAGVMQNPRHLVRRRGQEARLRCSPMKGHSHVYWYRQLPEEGLKFMVYLQKENIIDESGMPKERFSAEFPKEGPSILRIQQVVRGDSAAYFCASSPPTGRFGETQYFGPGTRLLVL.

This clone was counted between two and nine times. This chain uses TRBV15 with TRBJ1-6; a possible D gene is TRBD1 (5 bases). CDR1 and CDR2 (germline): LNHNV, YYDKDF (reference sequence). The CDR3 is 15 amino acids. The ends were cut back, 1 base at V and 9 bases at J, with 13 bases in the middle. The CDR3 loop reads CATSRGGRDGSPLHF. The CDR3 region has the DNA TGTGCCACCAGCAGAGGGGGCAGGGATGGTTCACCCCTCCACTTT.

The chain employs TRBV14 and TRBJ2-7; 10 bases fit TRBD1. Trimming took 4 bases from V and 3 from J; bases not matched to a gene: 6. Germline V CDR1 and CDR2: SGHDN, FVKESK. This CDR3 comprises 15 residues. The CDR3 DNA reads TGTGCCAGCAGCCTTCGACGGACAGGGGGCTACGAGCAGTACTTC. As protein: CASSLRRTGGYEQYF.

V is TRBV6-6 and J is TRBJ1-2; no clear D gene. V lost 8 bases and J 0 bases, leaving 7 bases between the germline ends. Germline V lookup: CDR1 MNHNY, CDR2 SVGAGI (reference sequence). The CDR3 has 12 residues. CDR3 loop: CASGGTNYGYTF. Written as DNA, the CDR3 is TGTGCCAGCGGTGGCACTAACTATGGCTACACCTTC.

The rearrangement links TRBV5-1 to TRBJ2-3; 8 bases map to TRBD1. Losses at the gene ends were 4 bases for V and 1 base for J; bases not matched to a gene: 14. The CDR3 consists of 18 residues. CDR1 SGHRS and CDR2 YFSETQ come from the germline V gene. CDR3 protein: CASSILTGGSLGTDTQYF. The CDR3 DNA is TGCGCCAGCAGCATCCTTACAGGGGGGTCGCTAGGCACAGATACGCAGTATTTT.

The J gene is TRBJ1-4, the V gene TRBV6-6, with 8 positions matching TRBD1. With V trimmed by 6 bases and J by 7 bases, 10 bases remained unmatched. Germline values: CDR1 MNHNY, CDR2 SVGAGI (reference sequence). CDR3 length: 15 amino acids. CDR3 in DNA: TGTGCCAGCAGGCGACAGGGGAAGGTCGGTGAAAAACTGTTTTTT. Residues: CASRRQGKVGEKLFF.

V is TRBV4-3 and J is TRBJ1-3; unclear D gene. The CDR3 extends over 19 amino acids. Looked up from germline, CDR1 is LGHNA and CDR2 is YSLEER. V was cut by 0 bases and J by 2 bases, with 20 bases left in between. DNA of the CDR3: TGCGCCAGCAGCCAAGATTATCCCAGGCAGTCGTCAACTGGAAACACCATATATTTT. This translates into CASSQDYPRQSSTGNTIYF.

The gene calls are TRBV19 and TRBJ2-1, with 8 bases matching TRBD1. The ends lost 3 bases at V and 0 bases at J; junction bases unmatched: 4. This CDR3 is 16 amino acids long. Germline V CDR1 and CDR2: LNHDA, SQIVND (reference sequence). This CDR3 reads CASSIGTGSSYNEQFF. CDR3 DNA: TGTGCCAGTAGTATTGGGACAGGTTCCTCCTACAATGAGCAGTTCTTC.

V usage is TRBV5-1 and J usage is TRBJ1-4; TRBD1 agrees at 10 bases. The CDR3 loop spans 16 amino acids. The germline V gene encodes CDR1 SGHRS and CDR2 YFSETQ. J lost 5 bases, V lost 1 base, and 5 bases had no gene match. CDR3 sequence reads: CASSLQGQGSNEKLFF. The CDR3 region has the DNA TGCGCCAGCAGCTTGCAGGGACAGGGGTCGAATGAAAAACTGTTTTTT.

The J gene is TRBJ2-1, the V gene TRBV9; 11 bases match TRBD1. The CDR3 length is 16 residues. Unmatched junction bases numbered 10, after V lost 4 bases and J lost 7 bases. CDR1 is SGDLS, CDR2 YYNGEE, per germline. The CDR3 bases are TGTGCCAGCAGCACAAGGACAGGGGGCGGCTCAAATGAGCAGTTCTTC. As protein: CASSTRTGGGSNEQFF.

This clone was seen at least ten times. This sequence joins TRBV6-2 or TRBV6-3 and TRBJ2-7; TRBD2 is a possible D gene (6 bases). Trimming took 6 bases from V and 2 from J, leaving 17 bases between them. The CDR3 consists of 15 residues. CDR1 and CDR2 from the germline V gene are MNHEY and SVGEGT. The CDR3 nucleotides are TGTGCCAGCAGCAAGACCGGGACTGAAGCCTACGAGCAGTACTTC. It translates to CASSKTGTEAYEQYF.

This clone was detected only once. V and J are TRBV7-9 and TRBJ2-3; 9 nucleotides agree with TRBD1. CDR1 and CDR2 from the germline V gene are SEHNR and FQNEAQ (reference sequence). The CDR3 extends over 20 amino acids. V gave up 5 bases and J gave up 1 base; unmatched junction bases: 19. CDR3 sequence reads: CASSIRLRKQGAWGTDTQYF. The CDR3 DNA sequence: TGTGCCAGCAGCATTAGGCTCCGGAAACAGGGGGCTTGGGGCACAGATACGCAGTATTTT.

The rearrangement joins TRBV5-1 to TRBJ2-7; 12 bases align to TRBD1. The CDR3 sequence is 14 residues long. With V trimmed by 6 bases and J by 2 bases, 3 bases remained unmatched. Germline V CDR1 and CDR2: SGHRS, YFSETQ. In DNA form, the CDR3 reads TGCGCCAGCACGGGACAGGGGGCGGCCTACGAGCAGTACTTC. Translated: CASTGQGAAYEQYF.

This rearrangement joins TRBV18 to TRBJ1-4; tentative D call: TRBD1 (6 bases). This CDR3 spans 14 amino acids. Germline loops: CDR1 KGHSH, CDR2 LQKENI. Trimming shortened V by 1 base and J by 6 bases, and 9 bases separated the two germline ends. The DNA of the CDR3 is TGTGCCAGCTCACCACAGGGGGAATATGAAAAACTGTTTTTT. Residues: CASSPQGEYEKLFF.

This chain connects TRBV6-6 to TRBJ1-5; perhaps TRBD1 as D (6 bases). The germline V and J ends were trimmed by 0 bases and 6 bases, with 15 bases remaining between them. CDR3 length: 16 amino acids. Germline CDR1 is MNHNY and CDR2 is SVGAGI (reference sequence). CDR3 region: CASSYSWGGQGQPQHF. The CDR3 DNA is TGTGCCAGCAGTTACTCGTGGGGGGGGCAAGGTCAGCCCCAGCATTTT.

V usage is TRBV19 and J usage is TRBJ2-3; 7 bases line up with TRBD2. This CDR3 region has 13 residues. Germline V gives CDR1 LNHDA, CDR2 SQIVND (reference sequence). The ends lost 6 bases at V and 5 bases at J; junction bases unmatched: 5. The CDR3 coding sequence is TGTGCCAGTAGCGTGACTAGCCGAGATACGCAGTATTTT. It is translated as CASSVTSRDTQYF.

The chain couples TRBV5-4 to TRBJ2-7, with D possibly TRBD1 on 6 matching bases. Germline CDR1 reads SGHNT; CDR2 reads YYREEE (reference sequence). The germline V and J ends were trimmed by 4 bases and 0 bases, with 11 bases remaining between them. The CDR3 contains 14 residues. In nucleotides, the CDR3 is TGTGCCAGCAGCCCCGGACAGAGCTCCTACGAGCAGTACTTC. This gives the protein CASSPGQSSYEQYF.

This sequence joins TRBV29-1 and TRBJ1-5, with D perhaps matching TRBD1 (5 bases). The CDR3 spans 14 residues. Germline V gives CDR1 SQVTM, CDR2 ANQGSEA. The V and J ends lost 6 bases and 2 bases respectively, with 14 bases between them. The CDR3 DNA sequence: TGCAGCGTCCAAGGGGCAGAGGGCAATCAGCCCCAGCATTTT. Its translation is CSVQGAEGNQPQHF.

The chain employs TRBV5-4 and TRBJ2-5; a weak D match, TRBD1 (7 bases). The germline CDR1 and CDR2 sequences are SGHNT and YYREEE (reference sequence). Trimming shortened V by 2 bases and J by 5 bases, and 16 bases separated the two germline ends. This CDR3 region has 15 residues. This CDR3 reads CASSFLSAGGETQYF. The CDR3 DNA sequence: TGTGCCAGCAGCTTTTTGTCGGCAGGGGGGGAGACCCAGTACTTC.

V gene TRBV13 combines with J gene TRBJ2-7; TRBD2 might be the D (6 bases). V lost 5 bases to trimming and J lost 4 bases, with 15 bases between them. The V gene's germline CDR1 is PRHDT and CDR2 FYEKMQ (reference sequence). This CDR3 spans 14 amino acids. CDR3 protein: CASSRMGGRYEQYF. CDR3 DNA sequence: TGTGCCAGCAGCCGGATGGGGGGAAGGTACGAGCAGTACTTC.

The chain uses TRBV5-1 and TRBJ2-3; no definite D call. The CDR3 runs 15 residues. The V gene lost 0 bases and the J gene lost 4 bases, with 12 bases spanning the gap. The germline V gene encodes CDR1 SGHRS and CDR2 YFSETQ. In nucleotides, the CDR3 is TGCGCCAGCAGCTTGGGGAACAGCCCTGCAGATACGCAGTATTTT. The encoded protein is CASSLGNSPADTQYF.

This sequence joins TRBV28 and TRBJ1-6; 8 bases fit TRBD1. The junction had 9 bases not matched to a gene; V was cut back by 6 bases and J by 8 bases. There are 15 residues in the CDR3. The germline V gene encodes CDR1 MDHEN and CDR2 SYDVKM. The CDR3 loop is CASSLPTGEHSPLHF. CDR3 coding DNA: TGTGCCAGCAGCCTCCCGACAGGGGAGCATTCACCCCTCCACTTT.

CDR3 nucleotides: TGTGCCAGCAGCTTAGGGACTCCTACTCCTTACAATGAGCAGTTCTTC. Protein product: CASSLGTPTPYNEQFF. This chain joins TRBV7-9 and TRBJ2-1, with D possibly TRBD2 on 5 matching bases. The germline V gene encodes CDR1 SEHNR and CDR2 FQNEAQ (reference sequence). Trimming pared 1 base from V and 4 bases from J, leaving 14 bases between. CDR3 length: 16 amino acids. The whole variable domain, filled in from reference TRBV7-9 and TRBJ2-1, reads DTGVSQNPRHKITKRGQNVTFRCDPISEHNRLYWYRQTLGQGPEFLTYFQNEAQLEKSRLLSDRFSAERPKGSFSTLEIQRTEQGDSAMYLCASSLGTPTPYNEQFFGPGTRLTVL.